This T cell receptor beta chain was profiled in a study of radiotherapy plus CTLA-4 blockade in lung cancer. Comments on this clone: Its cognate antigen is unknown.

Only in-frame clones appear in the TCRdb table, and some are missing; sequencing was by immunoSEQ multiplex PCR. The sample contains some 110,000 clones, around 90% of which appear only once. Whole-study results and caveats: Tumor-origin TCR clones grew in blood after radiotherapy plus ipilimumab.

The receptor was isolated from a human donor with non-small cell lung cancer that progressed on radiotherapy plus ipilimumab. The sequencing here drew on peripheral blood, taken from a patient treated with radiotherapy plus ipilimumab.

CDR3 region: CASSYTLRNTGELFF. The CDR3 bases are TGTGCCAGCAGTTACACGCTCCGGAACACCGGGGAGCTGTTTTTT. This chain links TRBV6-5 with TRBJ2-2; D is unresolved. The CDR3 totals 15 residues. The ends were cut back, 2 bases at V and 1 base at J, with 8 bases in the middle. Germline values: CDR1 MNHEY, CDR2 SVGAGI.